Each of the 28 T cell receptor beta chains below was sequenced from the same sample in a study of blood T cell repertoires in COVID-19. The repertoire was sequenced with immunoSEQ multiplex PCR; TCRdb's copy has only in-frame clones and lacks some. The sample has around 140,000 clones, 75% to 90% seen once; the top ten hold 2% to 3%. The specimen sequenced was peripheral blood. The receptors come from a man aged 45 to 65 with active COVID-19.

The chain joins TRBV7-9 to TRBJ2-1; TRBD1 aligns across 8 bases. V trimming: 5 bases; J trimming: 6 bases; junction bases outside the gene matches: 6. This CDR3 region has 14 residues. The germline CDR1 and CDR2 sequences are SEHNR and FQNEAQ (reference sequence). This CDR3 is CASSQGAQGNEQFF. Written as DNA, the CDR3 is TGTGCCAGCAGCCAGGGGGCCCAGGGCAATGAGCAGTTCTTC.

The chain carries TRBV19 and TRBJ1-1, with D unclear. Trimming took 0 bases from V and 4 from J, leaving 9 bases between them. Per germline, CDR1 LNHDA and CDR2 SQIVND (reference sequence). The CDR3 spans 14 residues. The chain's CDR3 is CASSIDRYGTEAFF. CDR3 sequence (DNA): TGTGCCAGTAGTATAGACAGGTATGGCACTGAAGCTTTCTTT. Drawing the rest from reference TRBV19 and TRBJ1-1, the complete variable domain is DGGITQSPKYLFRKEGQNVTLSCEQNLNHDAMYWYRQDPGQGLRLIYYSQIVNDFQKGDIAEGYSVSREKKESFPLTVTSAQKNPTAFYLCASSIDRYGTEAFFGQGTRLTVV.

CDR3 sequence: CAWSAQAGQGYGYTF. CDR3 DNA sequence: TGTGCCTGGAGTGCCCAGGCAGGGCAAGGCTATGGCTACACCTTC. The chain recombines TRBV30 with TRBJ1-2, with D perhaps matching TRBD1 (5 bases). Per germline, CDR1 GTSNPN and CDR2 SVGIG (reference sequence). The V gene lost 1 base and the J gene lost 4 bases, with 16 bases spanning the gap. This CDR3 contains 15 residues.

This chain joins TRBV4-3 and TRBJ2-1; 9 positions match TRBD2. The junction had 8 bases not matched to a gene; V was cut back by 4 bases and J by 7 bases. From germline, CDR1 is LGHNA and CDR2 YSLEER. CDR3 size: 15 residues. For the CDR3, the DNA is TGCGCCAGCAGCCCCCCCGGCGGGGGGGGTAATGAGCAGTTCTTC. Its translation is CASSPPGGGGNEQFF.

The V gene is TRBV11-3, the J gene TRBJ2-5; tentatively, D is TRBD1 (6 bases). V was trimmed by 5 bases and J by 5 bases, leaving 15 bases between them. The germline CDR1 and CDR2 sequences are SGHNT and YENEEA. The CDR3 consists of 14 residues. CDR3 sequence reads: CASSQRTVDETQYF. In DNA, the CDR3 is TGTGCCAGCAGCCAGCGGACAGTAGACGAGACCCAGTACTTC.

This clone has a single count. V is TRBV12-3 or TRBV12-4 and J is TRBJ1-1; D is ambiguous. CDR3 length equals 13 residues. Trimming left V 4 bases short and J 3 bases short, with 9 bases between. The CDR3 is CASSSRRDTEAFF. The CDR3 bases are TGTGCCAGCAGTTCCCGCCGGGACACTGAAGCTTTCTTT.

The chain has TRBV7-2 and TRBJ2-3; TRBD1 aligns across 8 bases. The germline V gene has CDR1 SGHTA and CDR2 FQGNSA. The CDR3 spans 14 residues. Unmatched junction bases numbered 5, after V lost 4 bases and J lost 5 bases. The CDR3 here is CASSYGQGRDTQYF. CDR3 DNA: TGTGCCAGCAGCTACGGACAGGGAAGAGATACGCAGTATTTT.

This chain links TRBV9 with TRBJ1-1; 7 nucleotides agree with TRBD1. V trimming: 1 base; J trimming: 11 bases; junction bases outside the gene matches: 17. The CDR3 consists of 16 residues. Germline CDR1 and CDR2: SGDLS and YYNGEE. Here the CDR3 reads CASSVLVQGLTPEAFF. Written as DNA, the CDR3 is TGTGCCAGCAGCGTACTCGTACAGGGGTTGACCCCGGAGGCTTTCTTT.

The rearrangement uses TRBV14 and TRBJ2-3, with 9 bases aligning to TRBD2. The J segment lost 3 bases and the V segment lost 3 bases, leaving 7 bases of the junction unmatched. Germline V gives CDR1 SGHDN, CDR2 FVKESK. There are 16 residues in the CDR3. The CDR3 spells CASSQKVTSGTDTQYF. The CDR3 nucleotides read TGTGCCAGCAGCCAGAAAGTCACTAGCGGGACAGATACGCAGTATTTT.

The chain has TRBV5-1 and TRBJ1-6, with a weak D call TRBD1 (6 bases). This CDR3 has 14 amino acids. Germline CDR1 and CDR2: SGHRS and YFSETQ. V lost 4 bases to trimming and J lost 3 bases, with 8 bases between them. The DNA for the CDR3 is TGCGCCAGCAGCCAGGACAGCTATAATTCACCCCTCCACTTT. Protein: CASSQDSYNSPLHF.

J is TRBJ1-1 and V is TRBV12-3 or TRBV12-4; D is uncertain. V was pared by 6 bases and J by 5 bases, with 13 bases between. The CDR3 is 13 residues long. The CDR3 reads CASRAGAGTEAFF. The CDR3 DNA reads TGTGCCAGCAGGGCGGGCGCGGGTACTGAAGCTTTCTTT.

The chain recombines TRBV6-4 with TRBJ1-2; 8 nucleotides align to TRBD1. V lost 2 bases, J lost 8 bases, and 1 base stayed unmatched. The V gene's germline CDR1 is MRHNA and CDR2 SNTAGT. The CDR3 has 12 amino acids. This CDR3 is CASSDGQGGYTF. The CDR3, as DNA: TGTGCCAGCAGTGACGGACAGGGAGGCTACACCTTC.

The chain uses TRBV5-1 and TRBJ2-2, with unresolved D. The CDR3 is 14 residues long. Deletions cut 1 base from V and 5 bases from J, with 9 bases between. From germline, CDR1 is SGHRS and CDR2 YFSETQ. In DNA form, the CDR3 reads TGCGCCAGCAGCTTGACACCCAAGACCGGGGAGCTGTTTTTT. Translating gives CASSLTPKTGELFF. Using reference TRBV5-1 and TRBJ2-2 for the parts outside the CDR3, the full variable domain is KAGVTQTPRYLIKTRGQQVTLSCSPISGHRSVSWYQQTPGQGLQFLFEYFSETQRNKGNFPGRFSGRQFSNSRSEMNVSTLELGDSALYLCASSLTPKTGELFFGEGSRLTVL.

The chain links TRBV7-8 to TRBJ2-7; 8 nucleotides match TRBD2. CDR1 and CDR2 from the germline V gene are SGHVS and FQNEAQ. The CDR3 totals 13 residues. V was pared by 6 bases and J by 5 bases, with 6 bases of the junction left unmatched. The DNA of the CDR3 is TGTGCCAGCAGGCGGCACGGGGGGGACGAGCAGTACTTC. Protein: CASRRHGGDEQYF.

The gene calls are TRBV6-5 and TRBJ1-2; maybe TRBD1 (5 bases). CDR3 length: 14 amino acids. The V gene lost 11 bases and the J gene lost 0 bases, with 16 bases spanning the gap. Germline-derived CDR1 and CDR2 are MNHEY and SVGAGI. CDR3 bases: TGTGCCGGCAAGACAGACCACGCTAACTATGGCTACACCTTC. It translates to CAGKTDHANYGYTF.

V usage is TRBV19 and J usage is TRBJ2-3; D possibly corresponds to TRBD2 (8 bases). This CDR3 is built from 17 residues. V was shortened by 4 bases and J by 5 bases, with 22 bases between the two germline ends. Germline CDR1 LNHDA, CDR2 SQIVND (reference sequence). The CDR3 region has the DNA TGTGCCAGTAGTACCCTCGCCGGGAGGGGGCCGGGAGATACGCAGTATTTT. Its protein product is CASSTLAGRGPGDTQYF. The variable domain in full, with the rest retrieved from reference TRBV19 and TRBJ2-3, is DGGITQSPKYLFRKEGQNVTLSCEQNLNHDAMYWYRQDPGQGLRLIYYSQIVNDFQKGDIAEGYSVSREKKESFPLTVTSAQKNPTAFYLCASSTLAGRGPGDTQYFGPGTRLTVL.

The V call is TRBV9, the J call TRBJ2-7; 8 bases match TRBD2. Trimming at V came to 0 bases and at J to 4 bases, leaving 9 bases not matched to a gene. The germline CDR1 and CDR2 sequences are SGDLS and YYNGEE. The CDR3 has 16 amino acids. The CDR3 coding sequence is TGTGCCAGCAGCGTAGGCCCAGCGGGGGCTGGATACGAGCAGTACTTC. Its protein is CASSVGPAGAGYEQYF. Complete variable domain (other parts from reference TRBV9 and TRBJ2-7): DSGVTQTPKHLITATGQRVTLRCSPRSGDLSVYWYQQSLDQGLQFLIQYYNGEERAKGNILERFSAQQFPDLHSELNLSSLELGDSALYFCASSVGPAGAGYEQYFGPGTRLTVT.

The rearrangement links TRBV4-2 to TRBJ1-2, with 7 positions matching TRBD1. The CDR3 consists of 14 residues. Per the germline V gene, CDR1 is LGHNA and CDR2 is YNFKEQ. The trim removed 0 bases at V and 4 bases at J, leaving 2 bases unmatched. CDR3 DNA sequence: TGTGCCAGCAGCCAAGAATGGGACAGCTATGGCTACACCTTC. Protein product: CASSQEWDSYGYTF.

This clone was seen more than once but under ten times. The chain links TRBV2 to TRBJ2-2; D remains ambiguous. V shed 9 bases and J shed 6 bases, with 8 bases lying between them. This CDR3 contains 11 residues. Germline values: CDR1 SNHLY, CDR2 FYNNEI. CDR3 protein: CASKRAGELFF. In DNA form, the CDR3 reads TGTGCCAGTAAGCGAGCCGGGGAGCTGTTTTTT.

Concerning this clone itself: Other DNA sequences from this sample encode an identical CDR3 as well. This sequence joins TRBV9 and TRBJ2-3, with 11 positions matching TRBD2. CDR3 length: 14 residues. Looked up from germline, CDR1 is SGDLS and CDR2 is YYNGEE. V trimming: 4 bases; J trimming: 5 bases; junction bases outside the gene matches: 3. The CDR3 reads CASSPLAGGDTQYF. Written as DNA, the CDR3 is TGTGCCAGCAGCCCTCTAGCGGGGGGAGATACGCAGTATTTT.

This rearrangement joins TRBV3-1 (or the pseudogene TRBV3-2) to TRBJ2-3; a weak D match, TRBD2 (6 bases). Germline CDR1 and CDR2: LGHDT and YNNKEL (reference sequence). The CDR3 length is 16 residues. V lost 0 bases, J lost 5 bases, and 15 bases lay in between. CDR3 DNA sequence: TGTGCCAGCAGCCAAGATCGCCGGACTATTCAAGATACGCAGTATTTT. It encodes CASSQDRRTIQDTQYF.

This chain links TRBV7-3 with TRBJ2-2; D perhaps matches TRBD2 (5 bases). This CDR3 spans 13 amino acids. Germline CDR1 and CDR2: SGHTA and FQGTGA. V lost 5 bases to trimming and J lost 3 bases, with 7 bases between them. The CDR3 nucleotides are TGTGCCAGCAGCCGCGGGCACACCGGGGAGCTGTTTTTT. The encoded protein is CASSRGHTGELFF.

The genes are TRBV18 and TRBJ1-5, with no clear D. Trimming cost V 5 bases and J 9 bases, with 23 bases left between them. CDR3 length equals 16 residues. CDR1 and CDR2 from the germline V gene are KGHSH and LQKENI. The DNA for the CDR3 is TGTGCCAGCTCAACGGGATTTGGGCCCTCAATTCTGCCCCAGCATTTT. As protein: CASSTGFGPSILPQHF.

This chain connects TRBV4-1 to TRBJ2-2; 11 bases agree with TRBD2. CDR1 is MGHRA, CDR2 YSYEKL, per germline. The V segment lost 1 base and the J segment 3 bases; nucleotides outside the gene matches: 10. The CDR3 consists of 19 residues. The CDR3 protein is CASSQAVTSGVRDTGELFF. The CDR3 coding sequence is TGCGCCAGCAGCCAAGCCGTGACTAGCGGGGTCAGGGACACCGGGGAGCTGTTTTTT.

The genes are TRBV11-2 and TRBJ2-3, with TRBD2 identical over 16 bases. CDR3 length: 17 amino acids. Germline CDR1 SGHAT, CDR2 FQNNGV. V lost 4 bases to trimming and J lost 6 bases; unmatched junction nucleotides: 7. The CDR3 loop is CASSSGLAGGPGDTQYF. DNA for the CDR3: TGTGCCAGCAGCTCGGGACTAGCGGGGGGGCCTGGTGATACGCAGTATTTT.

The chain is built from TRBV9 and TRBJ1-2, with 10 positions matching TRBD1. The CDR3 is 13 residues long. Germline V lookup: CDR1 SGDLS, CDR2 YYNGEE. The V gene end was trimmed by 4 bases and the J gene end by 14 bases; junction bases not matched to a gene: 11. This CDR3 is CASSLDRGQRGTF. Written as DNA, the CDR3 is TGTGCCAGCAGCCTAGACAGGGGGCAAAGAGGAACCTTC.

The chain recombines TRBV24-1 with TRBJ1-1; 9 nucleotides align to TRBD1. V lost 11 bases and J lost 0; bases outside the gene matches: 6. Germline V gene sequence: CDR1 KGHDR, CDR2 SFDVKD. This CDR3 spans 14 amino acids. The CDR3 protein is CARLQGAMNTEAFF. DNA of the CDR3: TGTGCCAGGCTACAGGGGGCTATGAACACTGAAGCTTTCTTT.

The J gene is TRBJ1-1, the V gene TRBV2, with a possible D match to TRBD1 (5 bases). The germline CDR1 and CDR2 sequences are SNHLY and FYNNEI. The CDR3 has 12 amino acids. V lost 6 bases and J 5 bases, leaving 10 bases between the germline ends. CDR3 DNA sequence: TGTGCCAGCAGCCGACAGAAGACTGAAGCTTTCTTT. Encoded protein: CASSRQKTEAFF.